This T cell receptor beta chain was retrieved from a study of CXCR3-negative and CXCR3-positive naive CD8 T cells. Study observations and caveats: Naive subsets were similarly diverse, while memory CD8+ repertoires were much less diverse. For CXCR3-positive naive cells, TRB CDR3s were more hydrophobic than those of CXCR3-negative naive cells.

About this clonotype: Its antigen is not identified.

Through 5' RACE with UMI labels, the TRB cDNA libraries were prepared. TCRdb re-called the 5' RACE reads, yielding one record per CDR3 amino acid sequence without DNA. The sample data list 100,000 to 150,000 distinct CDR3 sequences. This clonotype was sampled from a human donor in good health. Some clones in this sample may be carry-over from other donors' samples. Specimen: naive CXCR3- CD8+ T cells from blood. Subset defined: CD45RO-CCR7+CD27+CD95- naive CD8+ T cells lacking CXCR3 (TNR3-).

The chain's CDR3 is CASSEPWSENRETQYF. This chain connects TRBV25-1 to TRBJ2-5; TCRdb returns TRBD1, unconfirmable since there is no DNA. The CDR3 consists of 16 residues. Germline V gene data show CDR1 as MGHDK and CDR2 as SYGVNS.